This T cell receptor (beta chain) was captured by sequencing in a study of post-analysis software for immune sequencing data (dated by TCRdb to between 2015 and 2017). With respect to the entire study: Recorded disease courses included relapsing-remitting, secondary progressive and progressive-relapsing multiple sclerosis, with some patients lacking subtype annotation. Patient repertoires were compared against over ten previously published healthy control repertoires from donors aged roughly 6 to 27 years. A subset of samples was prepared in parallel using single-end sample barcoding, then pooled and co-amplified after Illumina adapter ligation.

Overall study outcomes, separate from this receptor: The multiple sclerosis patient group was slightly younger than the control group. When samples were clustered directly using the F measure, samples prepared in the same batch co-clustered strongly, which prompted a batch-effect correction. Multiple sclerosis patients had significantly lower normalized Chao1 diversity than controls, a result that suggests substantial peripheral T-cell clonal expansion. Significantly higher frequencies in patients than in controls were found for roughly 5 TRBV segments, including TRBV5-6, TRBV5-1 and TRBV20-1.

This clonotype was picked up one time. Its antigen is unknown. Nothing much larger sits one base from this clone, and base qualities are not available. To demonstrate the VDJtools post-analysis software, the study profiled TCR beta repertoires from the peripheral blood of about 13 young patients with multiple sclerosis. The patients with multiple sclerosis were children and adolescents between about 6 and 15 years of age. From the cysteine through the phenylalanine, the CDR3 covers 15 amino acids. Left in the record is the CDR3 DNA by itself, 45 bases read in frame from the first base. Taken from the germline V gene, the CDR1 and CDR2 loops are SGHRS and YFSETQ. V and J are truncated by 5 bases and 0 bases respectively, leaving an intervening sequence of 14 bases. The library was generated by PCR. Instrument on record: Illumina HiSeq 2500. Unique molecular identifiers were incorporated into TCR beta cDNA libraries to reduce PCR and sequencing biases. Some 500,000 cDNA molecules were obtained per 1 to 10 million input T cells, so each molecule approximated one T cell. Patient libraries were prepared and sequenced with the same protocol used for the earlier healthy control dataset. Within a given batch, samples were prepared together, multiplexed and sequenced on the same HiSeq lane. In the paper's pipeline: Raw barcoded reads were processed with MIGEC, and single-read molecular identifier groups were discarded before consensus assembly and CDR3 extraction. Clonotype tables were post-analysed with VDJtools, normalizing diversity by down-sampling all datasets to the smallest sample size. In repertoire overlap clustering, CDR3 amino acid sequences, but not nucleotide sequences, were matched to correct batch-related cross-sample contamination. TCRdb reprocessed the public reads (quality trimming at Q25 with fastp, clone calling with MiXCR) and kept in-frame beta chains. Each record represents a unique CDR3 protein, reported with the most common genes and DNA among its rows. The V and J calls were determined by TCRdb, not by the authors. The sample table holds roughly 800,000 distinct CDR3 sequences, of which less than 35% were seen once. The ten largest account for around 0.56% of the sample.

Recombination linked TRBV5-1 to TRBJ1-1; TRBD1 is a possible D gene, resting on 5 matching bases. The source of this sequence is a girl aged 5-17 years with multiple sclerosis. Material for sequencing was blood. In nucleotide form, the sequence is TGCGCCAGCAGTTGGGGCAGAAGCATGAACACTGAAGCTTTCTTT. It specifies CASSWGRSMNTEAFF.